Listed below are T cell receptor beta chains from one sample, sequenced in a study of cytomegalovirus exposure and HLA in healthy donors. TCRdb keeps only in-frame clones here, not all; method: immunoSEQ multiplex PCR. The sample has some 200,000 clones. The material sequenced was PBMCs. The receptors come from a man aged 25-40 years in good health and CMV-seronegative. CDR3s include the opening cysteine and the closing phenylalanine or tryptophan. D genes are given only for firm matches.

TRBJ1-5 | TRBV10-3 | NA | 16 | CAISESAQGLNQPQHF | TGTGCCATCAGTGAGTCTGCGCAGGGCTTAAATCAGCCCCAGCATTTT
TRBJ1-4 | TRBV11-2 | NA | 14 | CASSLGQNNEKLFF | TGTGCCAGCAGCTTAGGACAGAATAATGAAAAACTGTTTTTT
TRBJ1-2 | TRBV30 | TRBD1 | 13 | CAWSAGTVYGYTF | TGTGCCTGGAGTGCCGGGACAGTCTATGGCTACACCTTC
TRBJ1-2 | TRBV14 | TRBD1 | 15 | CASSQAGTGPYGYTF | TGTGCCAGCAGCCAGGCCGGGACAGGACCCTATGGCTACACCTTC
TRBJ1-1 | TRBV7-6 | NA | 14 | CASSLGALSTEAFF | TGTGCCAGCAGCTTAGGGGCCCTGAGCACTGAAGCTTTCTTT
TRBJ1-4 | TRBV7-9 | NA | 14 | CASSGRQVAEKLFF | TGTGCCAGCAGCGGTCGACAGGTTGCTGAAAAACTGTTTTTT
TRBJ2-2 | TRBV30 | NA | 12 | CAEGGGTGELFF | TGTGCCGAAGGGGGGGGCACCGGGGAGCTGTTTTTT
TRBJ2-1 | TRBV10-3 | TRBD2 | 14 | CAITGSGGAGEQFF | TGTGCCATCACGGGGAGCGGGGGGGCGGGTGAGCAGTTCTTC
TRBJ2-5 | TRBV6-1 | TRBD1 | 14 | CASSTGGRQETQYF | TGTGCCAGCAGTACAGGGGGCCGCCAAGAGACCCAGTACTTC
TRBJ2-7 | TRBV6-1 | TRBD1 | 15 | CASSASGTGVYEQYF | TGTGCCAGCAGTGCGTCCGGGACAGGGGTCTACGAGCAGTACTTC
TRBJ2-6 | TRBV4-1 | TRBD1 | 17 | CASSRTGMNYGANVLTF | TGCGCCAGCAGCCGGACAGGCATGAATTATGGGGCCAACGTCCTGACTTTC
TRBJ2-7 | TRBV2 | NA | 14 | CASREVQGVDEQYF | TGTGCCAGCAGGGAGGTACAGGGAGTCGACGAGCAGTACTTC
TRBJ2-1 | TRBV7-3 | TRBD1 | 15 | CASSSSGTGFGEQFF | TGTGCCAGCAGCTCTTCCGGGACAGGATTTGGTGAGCAGTTCTTC
TRBJ1-1 | TRBV19 | NA | 14 | CASSHGTPNTEAFF | TGTGCCAGTAGTCACGGGACACCTAACACTGAAGCTTTCTTT
TRBJ2-7 | TRBV9 | NA | 13 | CASSATDGREQYF | TGTGCCAGCAGCGCCACAGATGGGCGCGAGCAGTACTTC
TRBJ2-1 | TRBV5-1 | TRBD1 | 15 | CASSQGQGAMDEQFF | TGCGCCAGCAGCCAGGGACAGGGGGCTATGGATGAGCAGTTCTTC
TRBJ2-3 | TRBV19 | TRBD1 | 15 | CASSIPGGSTDTQYF | TGTGCCAGTAGTATCCCAGGGGGTAGCACAGATACGCAGTATTTT
TRBJ2-1 | TRBV7-3 | TRBD1 | 17 | CASSLRGKGQGANEQFF | TGTGCCAGCAGCTTACGTGGGAAGGGACAGGGGGCTAATGAGCAGTTCTTC
TRBJ2-2 | TRBV2 | NA | 14 | CASSEGANTGELFF | TGTGCCAGCAGTGAGGGGGCCAACACCGGGGAGCTGTTTTTT
TRBJ1-1 | TRBV4-1 | TRBD1 | 15 | CASSQDDRAGTEAFF | TGCGCCAGCAGCCAAGATGACAGGGCGGGAACTGAAGCTTTCTTT
TRBJ2-1 | TRBV28 | NA | 12 | CASSLATSEQFF | TGTGCCAGCAGTTTGGCTACTAGCGAGCAGTTCTTC
TRBJ2-4 | TRBV18 | NA | 16 | CASSPPSGTAKNIQYF | TGTGCCAGCTCACCACCGTCAGGCACTGCCAAAAACATTCAGTACTTC
TRBJ1-4 | TRBV27 | TRBD1 | 15 | CASSIRTGGNEKLFF | TGTGCCAGCAGTATACGGACAGGGGGTAATGAAAAACTGTTTTTT
TRBJ2-5 | TRBV9 | TRBD2 | 16 | CASSYSGLAGTETQYF | TGTGCCAGCAGCTACTCGGGACTAGCGGGAACAGAGACCCAGTACTTC
TRBJ1-2 | TRBV19 | NA | 13 | CASGQQPSYGSTF | TGTGCCTCAGGACAGCAGCCCTCCTATGGCTCCACCTTC
TRBJ2-7 | TRBV10-3 | NA | 14 | CAVRDFSSDYEQYF | TGTGCCGTCCGGGACTTTTCTTCCGACTACGAGCAGTACTTC
TRBJ1-2 | TRBV29-1 | NA | 11 | CSWGGTGGYTF | TGCAGCTGGGGGGGAACGGGCGGCTACACCTTC
TRBJ2-2 | TRBV9 | NA | 15 | CASSLHTGITGELFF | TGTGCCAGCAGCTTACACACAGGGATCACCGGGGAGCTGTTTTTT
TRBJ2-7 | TRBV1 | NA | 17 | CTSSQEAMGEGTYEQYF | TGCACCAGCAGCCAAGAGGCGATGGGGGAGGGCACCTACGAGCAGTACTTC
TRBJ2-7 | TRBV25-1 | TRBD2 | 15 | CASSEVASGSYEQYF | TGTGCCAGCAGTGAAGTTGCTAGCGGCTCCTACGAGCAGTACTTC
TRBJ1-1 | TRBV5-1 | NA | 14 | CASSSQGSYTEAFF | TGCGCCAGCAGCTCGCAGGGGTCGTACACTGAAGCTTTCTTT
TRBJ1-1 | TRBV7-6 | NA | 13 | CASSLPPSTEAFF | TGTGCCAGCAGCCTCCCTCCGTCCACTGAAGCTTTCTTT
TRBJ2-4 | TRBV4-1 | NA | 17 | CASSQGVAAYLQNIQYF | TGCGCCAGCAGCCAAGGGGTAGCGGCTTATTTGCAAAACATTCAGTACTTC
TRBJ1-2 | TRBV10-2 | TRBD1 | 12 | CASSRQGDGYTF | TGCGCCAGCAGTAGACAGGGTGATGGCTACACCTTC
TRBJ2-7 | TRBV4-2 | TRBD1 | 14 | CASSRDSADDEQYF | TGTGCCAGCAGCCGGGACAGTGCGGATGACGAGCAGTACTTC
TRBJ1-3 | TRBV5-8 | NA | 13 | CASSLASGNTIYF | TGTGCCAGCAGCTTGGCTTCGGGAAACACCATATATTTT